These 18 T cell receptor beta chains were sequenced from one sample in a study of cytomegalovirus exposure and HLA in healthy donors. Amplification used 60 Vbeta primers and 13 Jbeta primers. Generated by immunoSEQ multiplex PCR, the TCRdb table keeps only in-frame clones and is missing some. The table has 150,000 to 200,000 clones, about four fifths seen once. The sequencing input was PBMCs. These receptors came from a girl aged 10-17 years in good health and CMV-seropositive.

V gene TRBV15 combines with J gene TRBJ2-7; a weak D match, TRBD1 (5 bases). The CDR3 consists of 15 residues. Between the trimmed V and J ends, which lost 0 bases and 5 bases, there was a span of 14 bases. Germline V gene lookup returns CDR1 LNHNV and CDR2 YYDKDF (reference sequence). Written as DNA, the CDR3 is TGTGCCACCAGCAGAGATAGGGGATCTCCTAACGAGCAGTACTTC. Translation: CATSRDRGSPNEQYF.

V usage is TRBV11-3 and J usage is TRBJ2-5, with TRBD1 matching 7 bases. The length of the CDR3 is 13 residues. J gave up 5 bases and V 4 bases, and 4 bases lay outside the gene matches. Germline V gives CDR1 SGHNT, CDR2 YENEEA. The CDR3: CASSSTGSETQYF. CDR3 coding DNA: TGTGCCAGCAGCTCGACAGGGTCCGAGACCCAGTACTTC.

This chain connects TRBV19 to TRBJ1-2; D remains unclear. V was cut by 7 bases and J by 3 bases, with 18 bases left in between. The germline gives CDR1 LNHDA, CDR2 SQIVND (reference sequence). The length of the CDR3 is 15 residues. CDR3: CASTYTGGSDYGYTF. The CDR3 DNA follows: TGTGCCAGTACTTATACGGGAGGTTCCGACTATGGCTACACCTTC.

The rearrangement links TRBV19 to TRBJ2-7; 8 bases are shared with TRBD1. The CDR3 covers 15 residues. V lost 6 bases and J lost 0; bases outside the gene matches: 7. CDR1 and CDR2 from the germline V gene are LNHDA and SQIVND (reference sequence). CDR3 protein: CASSIGTGISYEQYF. The CDR3 coding sequence is TGTGCCAGTAGCATTGGGACAGGCATCTCCTACGAGCAGTACTTC.

V is TRBV29-1 and J is TRBJ1-1, with D maybe TRBD1 (5 bases). Trimming took 7 bases from V and 5 from J, leaving 20 bases between them. CDR1 is SQVTM, CDR2 ANQGSEA, per germline. The length of the CDR3 is 14 residues. The CDR3 bases are TGCAGCGCCATCCCCAGGCGGGGGAAGACTGAAGCTTTCTTT. Residues: CSAIPRRGKTEAFF.

In DNA, the CDR3 is TGTGCCAGCAGCTTACAGGGTCGGGAAAAACTGTTTTTT. Translation: CASSLQGREKLFF. This chain joins TRBV7-9 and TRBJ1-4, with D perhaps TRBD1 (5 bases). Germline loops: CDR1 SEHNR, CDR2 FQNEAQ (reference sequence). The CDR3 covers 13 residues. The V and J ends lost 2 bases and 8 bases respectively, with 9 bases between them.

The chain has TRBV25-1 and TRBJ1-2, with 7 bases aligning to TRBD1. The trim removed 3 bases at V and 8 bases at J, leaving 6 bases unmatched. CDR3 length equals 13 residues. Germline lookup yields CDR1 MGHDK and CDR2 SYGVNS. The chain's CDR3 is CASSDRQGRGYTF. The CDR3, as DNA: TGTGCCAGCAGTGACCGACAGGGCCGGGGCTACACCTTC.

The V gene is TRBV13, the J gene TRBJ1-2; TRBD1 matches 7 bases. This CDR3 region has 15 residues. With V trimmed by 4 bases and J by 7 bases, 12 bases remained unmatched. Germline assignment: CDR1 PRHDT and CDR2 FYEKMQ (reference sequence). CDR3 coding DNA: TGTGCCAGCAGCTCGAAACAGGGGCGCGGTCGTGGCTACACCTTC. As protein: CASSSKQGRGRGYTF.

The CDR3: CASSVGTGRGTEAFF. The CDR3 DNA follows: TGTGCCAGCAGCGTAGGCACAGGTCGGGGGACTGAAGCTTTCTTT. V gene TRBV9 combines with J gene TRBJ1-1; the D gene is possibly TRBD1 (5 bases). Germline loops: CDR1 SGDLS, CDR2 YYNGEE. With 0 bases removed from V and 5 bases from J, the gap between germline ends came to 14 bases. This CDR3 comprises 15 residues.

J is TRBJ1-2 and V is TRBV2; 7 nucleotides line up with TRBD1. Germline trimming cut 4 bases from V and 6 bases from J; bases unmatched to any gene: 29. This CDR3 comprises 21 residues. Germline V gives CDR1 SNHLY, CDR2 FYNNEI. CDR3 in amino acids: CASSAPGPQRDKGTQGDGYTF. CDR3 sequence (DNA): TGTGCCAGCAGTGCCCCTGGCCCTCAACGGGACAAGGGAACCCAGGGGGATGGCTACACCTTC.

The chain combines TRBV27 with TRBJ1-2; the match to TRBD1 covers 9 bases. J was trimmed by 2 bases and V by 9 bases; bases with no gene match: 7. Germline-derived CDR1 and CDR2 are MNHEY and SMNVEV (reference sequence). The CDR3 length is 14 residues. The CDR3 nucleotides read TGTGCCAGTTCCCCCGACAGGGGGAACTATGGCTACACCTTC. Translation: CASSPDRGNYGYTF.

The chain is built from TRBV14 and TRBJ1-2; 8 positions agree with TRBD1. Germline CDR1 is SGHDN and CDR2 is FVKESK. The V segment lost 3 bases and the J segment 4 bases; nucleotides outside the gene matches: 4. This CDR3 is 14 amino acids long. Here the CDR3 DNA reads TGTGCCAGCAGCCATAAACAGGGGGTCTATGGCTACACCTTC. As protein: CASSHKQGVYGYTF.

CDR3 region: CAIRPGTPYRFGYTF. The DNA of the CDR3 is TGTGCCATCAGGCCAGGGACACCGTATCGGTTTGGCTACACCTTC. The gene calls are TRBV10-3 and TRBJ1-2, with D perhaps matching TRBD1 (6 bases). This CDR3 comprises 15 residues. V dropped 6 bases and J dropped 7 bases, with 21 bases sitting between them. Germline V gene sequence: CDR1 ENHRY, CDR2 SYGVKD.

The V and J genes are TRBV2 and TRBJ2-1, with 9 nucleotides matching TRBD1. The CDR3 has 14 residues. V was clipped by 11 bases and J by 4 bases; unmatched bases: 9. Germline values: CDR1 SNHLY, CDR2 FYNNEI. CDR3 residues: CAGPPGQGYNEQFF. CDR3 sequence (DNA): TGTGCCGGCCCGCCGGGACAGGGATACAATGAGCAGTTCTTC.

This chain uses TRBV4-1 with TRBJ2-1, with a tentative D call TRBD2 (5 bases). Germline lookup yields CDR1 MGHRA and CDR2 YSYEKL. This CDR3 is 16 amino acids long. V shed 4 bases and J shed 4 bases, with 17 bases lying between them. The CDR3 protein is CASSLPGVARYNEQFF. For the CDR3, the DNA is TGCGCCAGCAGCCTCCCCGGGGTAGCTAGATACAATGAGCAGTTCTTC.

The chain has TRBV6-1 and TRBJ2-3, with 8 bases lining up with TRBD2. Germline lookup yields CDR1 MNHNS and CDR2 SASEGT. The CDR3 has 17 amino acids. V gave up 3 bases and J gave up 3 bases; unmatched junction bases: 11. For the CDR3, the DNA is TGTGCCAGCAGTGAGTTTCAGCGTACGGGGGGGACAGATACGCAGTATTTT. It is translated as CASSEFQRTGGTDTQYF.

J is TRBJ1-5 and V is TRBV7-9; D gene uncertain. V lost 1 base and J lost 0, with 7 bases in between. CDR1 and CDR2 (germline): SEHNR, FQNEAQ (reference sequence). The CDR3 has 15 residues. The CDR3 bases are TGTGCCAGCAGCTTAGACTTTAGTAGCAATCAGCCCCAGCATTTT. Encoded protein: CASSLDFSSNQPQHF.

V is TRBV2 and J is TRBJ1-6; 8 bases fit TRBD1. The CDR3 totals 16 residues. The germline V gene has CDR1 SNHLY and CDR2 FYNNEI. With 5 bases clipped from V and 4 bases from J, the junction kept 7 bases outside the gene matches. CDR3 amino acids: CASSHPGGGYNSPLHF. Here the CDR3 DNA reads TGTGCCAGCAGTCACCCAGGGGGCGGTTATAATTCACCCCTCCACTTT.